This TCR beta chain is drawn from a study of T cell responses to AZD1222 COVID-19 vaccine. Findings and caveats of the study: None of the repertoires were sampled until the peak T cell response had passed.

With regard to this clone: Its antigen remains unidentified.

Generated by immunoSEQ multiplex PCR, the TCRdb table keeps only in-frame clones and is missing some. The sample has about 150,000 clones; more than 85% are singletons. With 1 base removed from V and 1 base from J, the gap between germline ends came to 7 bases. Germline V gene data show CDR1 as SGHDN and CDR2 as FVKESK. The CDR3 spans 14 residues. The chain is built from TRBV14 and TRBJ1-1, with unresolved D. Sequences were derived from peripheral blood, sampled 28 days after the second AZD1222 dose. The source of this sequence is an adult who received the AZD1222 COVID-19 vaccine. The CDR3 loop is CASSQVPGNTEAFF. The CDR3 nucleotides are TGTGCCAGCAGCCAAGTACCAGGGAACACTGAAGCTTTCTTT.